These T cell receptor beta chains were read from a single sample in a study of blood T cell repertoires in COVID-19. The table came from immunoSEQ multiplex PCR; TCRdb's copy has only in-frame clones and leaves some out. The sample holds 100,000 to 150,000 clones, roughly 86% seen once. The sequencing input was peripheral blood. Receptors originate from a woman in her sixties or seventies with COVID-19, enrolled during active disease. CDR3s include the opening cysteine and the closing phenylalanine or tryptophan. A D gene is named only where the DNA matches it firmly. The size of a clone is reported for some rows only, either as once, few or many, or as a class for expanded clones.

cdr3_nt | cdr3_aa | j_call | clone_size | d_call | v_call
TGTGCCAGCAGTTTGGACAGGGAGTTGGGCGGCTACACCTTC | CASSLDRELGGYTF | TRBJ1-2 | - | TRBD1 | TRBV6-6
TGTGCCACCAGCAGCGGGACTAGCGCATCCTACGAGCAGTACTTC | CATSSGTSASYEQYF | TRBJ2-7 | - | TRBD2 | TRBV15
TGTGCCAGCAGCCCTGGACAGCGCGTTGGGAACACTGAAGCTTTCTTT | CASSPGQRVGNTEAFF | TRBJ1-1 | few | - | TRBV7-9
TGTGCCTGGATGGGACAGGGAGGTTCACCCCTCCACTTT | CAWMGQGGSPLHF | TRBJ1-6 | - | TRBD1 | TRBV30
TGTGCCAGCTCAACCCTTCCGGGGACAAGGGCCAATGAGCAGTTCTTC | CASSTLPGTRANEQFF | TRBJ2-1 | - | - | TRBV18
TGTGCCAGCACCTTGTGGGGAGCGGGGGGGAGCACAGATACGCAGTATTTT | CASTLWGAGGSTDTQYF | TRBJ2-3 | - | TRBD2 | TRBV2
TGCAGTGCTAGTTTACGAGGCGGGGGGGCGGAGACCCAGTACTTC | CSASLRGGGAETQYF | TRBJ2-5 | - | TRBD2 | TRBV20-1
TGTGCCAGCAGTTTACAGGGACTAGGCTCCTACGAGCAGTACTTC | CASSLQGLGSYEQYF | TRBJ2-7 | - | TRBD2 | TRBV27
TGTGCCAGCAGCTTAGTAGGGTCCGGGACAGACTATAAACTTGAAGCTTTCTTT | CASSLVGSGTDYKLEAFF | TRBJ1-1 | - | TRBD1 | TRBV11-2
TGTGCCAGCAGCTTGTTAAGGGGGATCGCACGTACTAACACTGAAGCTTTCTTT | CASSLLRGIARTNTEAFF | TRBJ1-1 | once | - | TRBV7-9
TGTGCCAGTAGTGGGCAGGGTGTAAATGAAAAACTGTTTTTT | CASSGQGVNEKLFF | TRBJ1-4 | - | - | TRBV19
TGTGCCACCAGTGATTCGATAGCGGGGTCCTACAATGAGCAGTTCTTC | CATSDSIAGSYNEQFF | TRBJ2-1 | - | TRBD2 | TRBV24-1
TGTGCCAGCAGTTACTCGAGCTCGTCCGACGAGCAGTACTTC | CASSYSSSSDEQYF | TRBJ2-7 | many | - | TRBV6-2/TRBV6-3
TGTGCCAGCAGCCACCTGGTTACTCCCTATGGCTACACCTTC | CASSHLVTPYGYTF | TRBJ1-2 | - | - | TRBV3-1/TRBV3-2
TGTGCCAGCAGCCGGGGACAGGGGGACGTTATTTACAATGAGCAGTTCTTC | CASSRGQGDVIYNEQFF | TRBJ2-1 | - | TRBD1 | TRBV5-5
TGTGCCAGCAGCCGACTAGCTCCGTTCGATGAGCAGTTCTTC | CASSRLAPFDEQFF | TRBJ2-1 | - | TRBD2 | TRBV2
TGTGCCAGCAGCAAAGCTGCTGGGGACAGAGATAACTATGGCTACACCTTC | CASSKAAGDRDNYGYTF | TRBJ1-2 | - | - | TRBV21-1
TGTGCCAGCAGCCAAGGTCCTGACACCCACTACAATGAGCAGTTCTTC | CASSQGPDTHYNEQFF | TRBJ2-1 | - | - | TRBV4-2
TGCGCCAGCAGCTTGGGAGCAGGGGGCTCGGGAGCTTTCTTT | CASSLGAGGSGAFF | TRBJ1-1 | - | TRBD1 | TRBV5-1
TGTGCCTGGAGTGCTTCAGTCGTTCGAAAACTGTTTTTT | CAWSASVVRKLFF | TRBJ1-4 | once | - | TRBV30
TGCGCCAGCAGCCAGTTCGCTAACTATGGCTACACCTTC | CASSQFANYGYTF | TRBJ1-2 | - | - | TRBV4-1
TGCGCCAGCAGCCAAGGACAGGGTAAGAACACTGAAGCTTTCTTT | CASSQGQGKNTEAFF | TRBJ1-1 | once | TRBD1 | TRBV5-1
TGCGCCAGCAGCTTGGACCACAGTAACTATGGCTACACCTTC | CASSLDHSNYGYTF | TRBJ1-2 | once | - | TRBV5-1
TGTGCCAGCAGTTACTCAGGGGCAAACTATGGCTACACCTTC | CASSYSGANYGYTF | TRBJ1-2 | once | - | TRBV6-5
TGCGCCAGCAGCCCCACAGGGGCAGGGTTGGACTATGGCTACACCTTC | CASSPTGAGLDYGYTF | TRBJ1-2 | - | TRBD1 | TRBV4-1
TGTGCCAGCAGTGGTCACACAGGTCTTGGCGAGCAGTACTTC | CASSGHTGLGEQYF | TRBJ2-7 | once | - | TRBV2
TGTGCCAGCAGCCTCTCCATCCCGGGAGTCCCCGGGGAGCTGTTTTTT | CASSLSIPGVPGELFF | TRBJ2-2 | - | - | TRBV11-3
TGTGCCAGCAAGGATAGAACAGGGGATCAGCCCCAGCATTTT | CASKDRTGDQPQHF | TRBJ1-5 | - | TRBD1 | TRBV2
TGTGCCAGCAGCCATAGAGTAGGGACAGTAGGCACCGGGGAGCTGTTTTTT | CASSHRVGTVGTGELFF | TRBJ2-2 | - | TRBD1 | TRBV11-2
TGTGCCAGTACCGGGACAGGGAGGTCTGGCTACACCTTC | CASTGTGRSGYTF | TRBJ1-2 | - | TRBD1 | TRBV19
TGTGCCAGCAGCTTTGCGGCAGATCAGCCCCAGCATTTT | CASSFAADQPQHF | TRBJ1-5 | few | - | TRBV7-2
TGTGCCACCAGTGATTTAGTCGGTGATCAGCCCCAGCATTTT | CATSDLVGDQPQHF | TRBJ1-5 | - | - | TRBV24-1
TGTGCCAGCAGTTTCGCCCCGGGGCTAGCGGGGTTCGGGTATGAGCAGTTCTTC | CASSFAPGLAGFGYEQFF | TRBJ2-1 | - | TRBD2 | TRBV6-2/TRBV6-3
TGTGCCAGCAGCTCAACAGGGGGGGGGTTAGACTATGGCTACACCTTC | CASSSTGGGLDYGYTF | TRBJ1-2 | - | TRBD1 | TRBV3-1/TRBV3-2
TGTGCCATCAGTGCGGGATTTATGACAGGGGGGAACACTGAAGCTTTCTTT | CAISAGFMTGGNTEAFF | TRBJ1-1 | - | TRBD1 | TRBV10-3
TGTGCCACCAGCAGAGATCTGGGTCTCCGGTTGAGGTACGAGCAGTACTTC | CATSRDLGLRLRYEQYF | TRBJ2-7 | - | - | TRBV15
TGTGCCATCAGTGGCCAGGGGGCCAAAGAGACCCAGTACTTC | CAISGQGAKETQYF | TRBJ2-5 | - | TRBD1 | TRBV10-3
TGTGCCAGCAGCTTGGGATCGACAGCTTCCTACGAGCAGTACTTC | CASSLGSTASYEQYF | TRBJ2-7 | once | - | TRBV5-4
TGCGCCAGCAGCACCGGACTAGCGGGGAGCTACAATGAGCAGTTCTTC | CASSTGLAGSYNEQFF | TRBJ2-1 | - | TRBD2 | TRBV5-1
TGTGCCAGCAGTTCGAGGAGATTCAATCAGCCCCAGCATTTT | CASSSRRFNQPQHF | TRBJ1-5 | - | - | TRBV27
TGTGCCAGCAGCGACCGACTAGGGGCAGGGGGAGATACGCAGTATTTT | CASSDRLGAGGDTQYF | TRBJ2-3 | - | - | TRBV3-1/TRBV3-2
TGTGCCAGCAGCCTAAACACAGGGGGTTCCTATGGCTACACCTTC | CASSLNTGGSYGYTF | TRBJ1-2 | once | TRBD1 | TRBV5-4
TGTGCCAGCAGCCAAGAAATTTCTAGCGGGGGGACGAACACCGGGGAGCTGTTTTTT | CASSQEISSGGTNTGELFF | TRBJ2-2 | - | TRBD2 | TRBV3-1/TRBV3-2
TGTGCCAGCAGCTTAAGTTCAGCGGGGGGCGGGGATACGCAGTATTTT | CASSLSSAGGGDTQYF | TRBJ2-3 | once | TRBD2 | TRBV7-8
TGTGCCAGCAGCCAAGATCCGGGGGGGAACTACGAGCAGTACTTC | CASSQDPGGNYEQYF | TRBJ2-7 | - | TRBD2 | TRBV3-1/TRBV3-2
TGCAGCGTTGGTAAGGGGATGGGCGAGCAGTACTTC | CSVGKGMGEQYF | TRBJ2-7 | - | - | TRBV29-1
TGTGCCAGCAGCTTAGATTTCGGAGGGCGCTATGGCTACACCTTC | CASSLDFGGRYGYTF | TRBJ1-2 | - | - | TRBV7-2
TGTGCCAGCAGCTTAGGCGCCCGGGGGGATGAGCAGTTCTTC | CASSLGARGDEQFF | TRBJ2-1 | - | TRBD2 | TRBV13
TGTGCCAGCAGCTTACAAGCGGGGGGCCTGGGGTGGAATGAGCAGTTCTTC | CASSLQAGGLGWNEQFF | TRBJ2-1 | - | TRBD2 | TRBV7-8
TGTGCCAGCAGCCTACAGTCAACTAATGAAAAACTGTTTTTT | CASSLQSTNEKLFF | TRBJ1-4 | once | - | TRBV3-1/TRBV3-2
TGTGCCACCAGCAGACTTGGACAGGGGGCCTACGGGCAGTACTTC | CATSRLGQGAYGQYF | TRBJ2-7 | few | TRBD1 | TRBV15